A single T cell receptor (beta chain) is shown here with its context. This clonotype was seen more than once but under ten times. The antigen this receptor binds is unknown. Per-base qualities were not stored, and no clone one base away is much larger. The sample belongs to a study of blood T cells in healthy people across ages (dated by TCRdb to the mid-2010s). As for the study more broadly: Template switching captured roughly one uniquely barcoded TCR beta cDNA molecule per two T cells in model experiments. Using deep sequencing normalized with unique cDNA molecular identifiers, the study measured how TCR beta repertoire diversity changes with age. Using the same blood draw, the study looked at two additional independent replicas of 1 million unique cDNA reads for two donors, one aged 18 to 29 and the other aged 80 or older. Four age groups were formed from the donors: young (average about 17 years), middle-aged (approximately 39), aged (approximately 60) and long-lived (approximately 80). Donors of different ages were randomly distributed across sequencing lanes to avoid experimental bias. Broad study findings and their caveats: Estimates of total diversity based on one million sequenced T cells were regarded as lower bounds and as underestimates. Observed TCR beta diversity per million T cells fell roughly linearly with age, and a significant reduction was already apparent by age roughly 40. A strong correlation was found between observed TCR beta diversity and the percentage of naive T cells measured by flow cytometry. Compared with the aged group, the long-lived group had more naive CD4+ T cells, fewer expanded clones and increased TCR diversity, a pattern suggesting age selection. Because donor CMV infection status was unknown, age-related changes in expanded clonotypes were potentially confounded. Because profiling used bulk unsorted PBMCs, naive and antigen-experienced compartments could not be compared conclusively.

The donors were 40 or so Caucasian individuals from Russia, aged about 6 to 95 years, who were systemically healthy. Each donor gave ten milliliters of peripheral blood, drawn into EDTA-treated Vacutainer tubes. PBMCs were isolated by Ficoll-Paque density-gradient centrifugation, with at least 6.5 million obtained per sample. Total RNA was extracted from PBMCs with Trizol reagent, with at least 5.5 micrograms obtained per sample. The percentages of naive CD45RAhigh/CD27high T cells were determined by flow cytometry on a PBMC aliquot from every donor. As encoded in the germline V gene (reference sequence), CDR1 is SEHNR while CDR2 is FQNEAQ. A distance of 15 bases separates the germline ends of V and J, which lose 0 bases and 2 bases respectively. Its CDR3 holds 17 amino acids, cysteine through phenylalanine. Only CDR3 DNA is held: 51 bases, read in frame from base 1. The protocol used for the library was 5' RACE. TCRdb shows the sequencer as Illumina HiSeq 2500. A second PCR of roughly 7 to 11 cycles was performed with a sample-barcoded 5' primer and a J-beta primer mix. A unique molecular identifier was introduced onto each TCR beta cDNA molecule by a template-switch 5' adaptor carrying 12 random nucleotides. Each sample yielded at least 2.5 million CDR3-containing paired-end reads. First-strand cDNA synthesis was performed from all RNA using the Mint cDNA synthesis kit, with priming by a TRBC-specific oligonucleotide. All cDNA was treated with uracil-DNA glycosylase and then went through a first 18-cycle PCR with the universal primers M1SS and BC2_uni_R. In the paper's pipeline: For normalization, 1 million high-quality reads were randomly selected from each sample, with every read carrying a distinct molecular identifier. Reads with shared molecular identifiers were discarded instead of being binned into consensus sequences. CDR3 identification, clonotype clustering and error correction used MiTCR with a Q25 quality threshold and the strictest error-elimination algorithm. A nonparametric unseen species model using Euler transformation provided a lower-bound estimate of total TCR beta diversity. The public sequencing data were trimmed at Q25 with fastp and processed into clonotypes with MiXCR by TCRdb, which kept only in-frame beta chains. Duplicate CDR3 protein sequences are folded into a single record with the most common DNA and genes. TCRdb assigned the V and J calls; the authors' analysis was not used. For this sample the table gives 380,000 or so distinct CDR3 sequences, of which approximately 52% were detected only once. Of the sample, 51% falls within the top ten clones.

The sequencing input was blood. The TCR sequence derives from a man between 60 and 75 years old in good health. The sequence links TRBV7-9 to TRBJ2-3; no confident D gene assignment can be made. The base sequence is TGTGCCAGCAGCTTAGCCTCCTTGGGAACCGCCACAGATACGCAGTATTTT. The translation is CASSLASLGTATDTQYF.